These T cell receptor beta chains were read from a single sample in a study of early T cells in non-severe SARS-CoV-2 infection. TCRdb redid the calling of the 5' RACE reads with MiXCR, one entry per CDR3 protein. The sample yields 70,000 to 95,000 distinct CDR3 sequences, around 17% seen once. The source material was whole blood. The receptors stem from an adult who was a healthcare worker with PCR-confirmed SARS-CoV-2 infection or an uninfected control (not recorded which). The CDR3 runs from the conserved cysteine through the conserved F or W.

v_call cdr3_aa
TRBV10-2 CASSVEGIPSYNEQFF
TRBV18 CASTNSPQENTEAFF
TRBV21-1 CASSKIGWEGVSSYEQYF
TRBV11-2 CASSFWGTDTQYF
TRBV20-1 CSAREDGISYGYTF
TRBV19 CASSIQRVSYEQYF
TRBV27 CASSLTALTIEQYF
TRBV28 CASSTRLAGARDEQYF
TRBV10-1 CASRDQYSNQPQHF
TRBV7-2 CASSRAGAFEQYF
TRBV27 CASSTSQASYEQYF
TRBV2 CASSEDWGETQYF
TRBV18 CASSPLRPRGRTF
TRBV28 CASTGGGQPQHF
TRBV5-4 CASSLRDTGDEQFF
TRBV9 CASSIWEQPNQPQHF